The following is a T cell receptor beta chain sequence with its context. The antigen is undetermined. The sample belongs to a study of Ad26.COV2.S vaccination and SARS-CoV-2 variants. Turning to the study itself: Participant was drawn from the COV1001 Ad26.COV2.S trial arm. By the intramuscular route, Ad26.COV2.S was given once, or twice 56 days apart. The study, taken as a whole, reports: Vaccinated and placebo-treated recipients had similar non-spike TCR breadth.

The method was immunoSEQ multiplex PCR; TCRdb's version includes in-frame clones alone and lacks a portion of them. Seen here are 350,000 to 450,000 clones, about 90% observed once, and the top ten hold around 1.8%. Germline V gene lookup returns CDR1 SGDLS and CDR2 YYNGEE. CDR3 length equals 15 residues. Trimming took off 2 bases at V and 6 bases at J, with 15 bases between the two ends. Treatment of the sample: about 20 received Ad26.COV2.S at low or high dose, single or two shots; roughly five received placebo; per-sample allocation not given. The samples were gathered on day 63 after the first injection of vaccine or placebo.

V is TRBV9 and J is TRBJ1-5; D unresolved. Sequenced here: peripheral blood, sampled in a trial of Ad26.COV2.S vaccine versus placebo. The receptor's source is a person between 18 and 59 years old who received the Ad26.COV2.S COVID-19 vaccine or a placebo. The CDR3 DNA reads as TGTGCCAGCAGCGTCAACTCGGCCCCCGGTCAGCCCCAGCATTTT. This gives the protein CASSVNSAPGQPQHF.